These 13 T cell receptor beta chains came from one sample sequenced in a study of cytomegalovirus exposure and HLA in healthy donors. It was with 60 Vbeta and 13 Jbeta primers that the PCR ran. The protocol was immunoSEQ multiplex PCR, while the TCRdb copy is restricted to in-frame clones and leaves out a portion. The sample yields roughly 70,000 clones, of which the top ten take up 7.5%. Sequences were obtained from PBMCs. All receptors come from a female donor in good health and CMV-seropositive.

The chain links TRBV19 to TRBJ2-3; D may be TRBD1 (5 bases). This CDR3 region has 14 residues. With 4 bases removed from V and 1 base from J, the gap between germline ends came to 9 bases. In germline, CDR1 is LNHDA, CDR2 SQIVND (reference sequence). The CDR3 loop reads CASSKGLGTDTQYF. The CDR3 DNA sequence: TGTGCCAGTAGTAAGGGGTTGGGCACAGATACGCAGTATTTT.

V usage is TRBV29-1 and J usage is TRBJ2-7, with 11 bases matching TRBD2. J was trimmed by 0 bases and V by 2 bases; bases with no gene match: 12. In germline, CDR1 is SQVTM, CDR2 ANQGSEA. The CDR3 extends over 18 amino acids. CDR3 loop: CSVETSGSLGASSYEQYF. DNA of the CDR3: TGCAGCGTTGAAACTAGCGGGAGTTTGGGGGCCAGCTCCTACGAGCAGTACTTC.

The rearrangement links TRBV11-2 to TRBJ1-4, with D perhaps TRBD1 (5 bases). The V end was cut by 2 bases, the J end by 15 bases, with 13 bases between. The CDR3 is made up of 12 amino acids. Germline V gives CDR1 SGHAT, CDR2 FQNNGV. CDR3 in amino acids: CASSLNDRWVFF. CDR3 nucleotide sequence: TGTGCCAGCAGCTTAAACGACAGATGGGTGTTTTTT. The full variable domain, in which reference TRBV11-2 and TRBJ1-4 provide the parts outside the CDR3, is EAGVAQSPRYKIIEKRQSVAFWCNPISGHATLYWYQQILGQGPKLLIQFQNNGVVDDSQLPKDRFSAERLKGVDSTLKIQPAKLEDSAVYLCASSLNDRWVFFGSGTQLSVL.

The V and J genes are TRBV7-2 and TRBJ1-2; 7 positions match TRBD1. The CDR3 totals 13 residues. CDR1 SGHTA and CDR2 FQGNSA come from the germline V gene. The junction had 6 bases not matched to a gene; V was cut back by 10 bases and J by 1 base. CDR3 nucleotides: TGTGCCATCGGGACAGCCAATAACTATGGCTACACCTTC. Protein: CAIGTANNYGYTF.

The CDR3 DNA sequence: TGCAGCGTGCGGGGTACGAATGAGCAGTTCTTC. Its protein product is CSVRGTNEQFF. The rearrangement links TRBV29-1 to TRBJ2-1, with a tentative D call TRBD2 (6 bases). The V gene lost 6 bases and the J gene lost 7 bases, with 10 bases spanning the gap. The length of the CDR3 is 11 residues. Germline assignment: CDR1 SQVTM and CDR2 ANQGSEA.

The V gene is TRBV7-3, the J gene TRBJ2-5, with TRBD1 as a possible D gene (5 bases). Germline CDR1 is SGHTA and CDR2 is FQGTGA. Trimming cost V 3 bases and J 1 base, with 9 bases left between them. The CDR3 has 14 residues. The CDR3 DNA sequence: TGTGCCAGCAGCTTTCAGGGCGGCCAAGAGACCCAGTACTTC. The encoded protein is CASSFQGGQETQYF.

The J gene is TRBJ2-7, the V gene TRBV2; 10 nucleotides line up with TRBD1. Trimming at V came to 10 bases and at J to 4 bases, leaving 7 bases not matched to a gene. Germline V lookup: CDR1 SNHLY, CDR2 FYNNEI. The CDR3 contains 13 residues. The CDR3 reads CATRQGALYEQYF. DNA for the CDR3: TGTGCCACTCGACAGGGGGCCTTATACGAGCAGTACTTC.

The chain joins TRBV5-1 to TRBJ2-3, with TRBD2 identical over 10 bases. The germline V gene has CDR1 SGHRS and CDR2 YFSETQ. J lost 2 bases, V lost 9 bases, and 9 bases had no gene match. The CDR3 consists of 15 residues. The CDR3 region is CATTRTSGNTDTQYF. CDR3 in DNA: TGCGCCACCACGAGGACTAGCGGAAACACAGATACGCAGTATTTT.

The V and J genes are TRBV5-4 and TRBJ1-4; D not resolved. Trimming took off 4 bases at V and 3 bases at J, with 13 bases between the two ends. Germline CDR1 is SGHNT and CDR2 is YYREEE (reference sequence). This CDR3 contains 15 residues. Here the CDR3 DNA reads TGTGCCAGCAGCCTTAGAACAGAACCTAATGAAAAACTGTTTTTT. Its translation is CASSLRTEPNEKLFF. The full variable domain, with the rest looked up from reference TRBV5-4 and TRBJ1-4, is ETGVTQSPTHLIKTRGQQVTLRCSSQSGHNTVSWYQQALGQGPQFIFQYYREEENGRGNFPPRFSGLQFPNYSSELNVNALELDDSALYLCASSLRTEPNEKLFFGSGTQLSVL.

This sequence joins TRBV29-1 and TRBJ2-1; D not certain. This CDR3 contains 12 residues. Germline V lookup: CDR1 SQVTM, CDR2 ANQGSEA. V dropped 3 bases and J dropped 0 bases, with 3 bases sitting between them. As DNA, the CDR3 is TGCAGCGTTGACGTCTCCTACAATGAGCAGTTCTTC. Amino acids: CSVDVSYNEQFF.

The gene calls are TRBV7-8 and TRBJ1-5; TRBD1 agrees at 10 bases. V was pared by 1 base and J by 2 bases, with 11 bases of the junction left unmatched. CDR1 is SGHVS and CDR2 is FQNEAQ in the germline V gene. This CDR3 contains 19 residues. CDR3 loop: CASSLEGTGVFMGNQPQHF. CDR3 bases: TGTGCCAGCAGCTTAGAAGGGACAGGGGTCTTTATGGGCAATCAGCCCCAGCATTTT.

The rearrangement joins TRBV5-3 to TRBJ1-6; D is uncertain. TRBV5-3 is an open reading frame whose function is uncertain. The CDR3 contains 13 residues. Trimming removed 8 bases from V and 0 bases from J, with 6 bases in between. CDR3 sequence (DNA): TGTGCCAGCCCCAACTCCTATAATTCACCCCTCCACTTT. Protein sequence: CASPNSYNSPLHF.

The rearrangement joins TRBV7-8 to TRBJ2-5, with D uncertain. V lost 5 bases and J 7 bases, leaving 8 bases between the germline ends. Per germline, CDR1 SGHVS and CDR2 FQNEAQ. The CDR3 length is 11 residues. The CDR3 reads CASSAPGTQYF. DNA of the CDR3: TGTGCCAGCAGCGCCCCCGGGACCCAGTACTTC.